Detailed here is one TCR beta chain. PCR used 60 Vbeta primers and 13 Jbeta primers. Measured with immunoSEQ multiplex PCR; TCRdb has only the in-frame clones, and not every one. The table has about 120,000 clones, around 74% seen once. The V end lost 9 bases, the J end lost 1 base, and 16 bases lay between the germline ends. The CDR3 runs to 15 residues. Germline CDR1 is MDHEN and CDR2 is SYDVKM. The data are from a study of cytomegalovirus exposure and HLA in healthy donors. The V call is TRBV28, the J call TRBJ1-3; possibly TRBD1 for D (6 bases). Input material: PBMCs. This sequence was found in a man in his fifties or sixties in good health and CMV-seropositive. In DNA form, the CDR3 reads TGTGCCAGAGGACAGTACATCGCTTCTGGAAACACCATATATTTT. This gives the protein CARGQYIASGNTIYF.